The rows below give T cell receptor beta chains drawn from one sample of a study of human T cells and chemical hapten exposure. MiXCR, applied by TCRdb to the RACE reads, yields one record per CDR3 protein. Altogether around 120,000 distinct CDR3 sequences are present, around an eighth being singletons, with the ten largest covering approximately 2.6%. The material sequenced was whole blood, taken in connection with sensitization to the hapten diphenylcyclopropenone (DPC). These receptors came from a woman between 18 and 30 years old with alopecia areata. Some clones in this sample may be carry-over from other donors' samples. The CDR3 runs from the conserved cysteine through the conserved F or W. D genes are given only for firm matches. Clone size is given for some rows only: seen once, a few or many times, or a class if the clone is expanded.

abundance: few; j_gene: TRBJ2-2; d_gene: NA; v_gene: TRBV18; CDR3aa: CASSPSVPQGNTGELFF; CDR3nt: TGTGCCAGCTCACCATCCGTCCCTCAAGGGAACACCGGGGAGCTGTTTTTT
abundance: NA; j_gene: TRBJ1-2; d_gene: NA; v_gene: TRBV5-1; CDR3aa: CASSWDIRYGYTF; CDR3nt: TGCGCCAGCAGCTGGGACATTAGATATGGCTACACCTTC
abundance: NA; j_gene: TRBJ2-1; d_gene: NA; v_gene: TRBV20-1; CDR3aa: CSASRSGKGYEQFF; CDR3nt: TGCAGTGCTAGCCGCAGCGGCAAGGGCTATGAGCAGTTCTTC
abundance: NA; j_gene: TRBJ2-3; d_gene: NA; v_gene: TRBV20-1; CDR3aa: CSAATASTGPRGDTQYF; CDR3nt: TGCAGTGCTGCCACCGCCTCGACAGGCCCTCGTGGAGATACGCAGTATTTT
abundance: few; j_gene: TRBJ1-2; d_gene: NA; v_gene: TRBV6-5; CDR3aa: CASSYGGDLNYGYTF; CDR3nt: TGTGCCAGCAGTTACGGGGGGGACCTTAACTATGGCTACACCTTC
abundance: many; j_gene: TRBJ2-1; d_gene: NA; v_gene: TRBV11-2; CDR3aa: CASSLGGSGGNEQFF; CDR3nt: TGTGCCAGCAGCTTGGGGGGCTCTGGGGGCAATGAGCAGTTCTTC
abundance: few; j_gene: TRBJ2-5; d_gene: TRBD1; v_gene: TRBV4-3; CDR3aa: CASSPQTGYQETQYF; CDR3nt: TGCGCCAGCAGCCCCCAGACAGGGTACCAAGAGACCCAGTACTTC
abundance: many; j_gene: TRBJ1-2; d_gene: NA; v_gene: TRBV5-1; CDR3aa: CASSLDGMYGYTF; CDR3nt: TGCGCCAGCAGCTTGGACGGAATGTATGGCTACACCTTC
abundance: NA; j_gene: TRBJ2-2; d_gene: NA; v_gene: TRBV4-3; CDR3aa: CASSRDGYGTGELFF; CDR3nt: TGCGCCAGCAGCCGGGACGGATATGGCACCGGGGAGCTGTTTTTT
abundance: few; j_gene: TRBJ2-7; d_gene: NA; v_gene: TRBV6-2/TRBV6-3; CDR3aa: CASSYRGGIYEQYF; CDR3nt: TGTGCCAGCAGTTACCGGGGCGGAATATACGAGCAGTACTTC
abundance: many; j_gene: TRBJ2-7; d_gene: TRBD1; v_gene: TRBV25-1; CDR3aa: CASSEYKGGGYEQYF; CDR3nt: TGTGCCAGCAGTGAATATAAAGGGGGCGGGTACGAGCAGTACTTC
abundance: NA; j_gene: TRBJ2-3; d_gene: TRBD2; v_gene: TRBV12-3/TRBV12-4; CDR3aa: CASSFRTSERDTQYF; CDR3nt: TGTGCCAGCAGTTTTAGGACTAGCGAAAGGGATACGCAGTATTTT
abundance: NA; j_gene: TRBJ1-6; d_gene: NA; v_gene: TRBV5-1; CDR3aa: CASSLGQWGLTVTLHF; CDR3nt: TGCGCCAGCAGCTTGGGGCAGTGGGGCCTCACAGTCACCCTCCACTTT
abundance: few; j_gene: TRBJ1-1; d_gene: NA; v_gene: TRBV14; CDR3aa: CASSRGLNTEAFF; CDR3nt: TGTGCCAGCAGCAGGGGTCTCAACACTGAAGCTTTCTTT
abundance: NA; j_gene: TRBJ1-2; d_gene: NA; v_gene: TRBV2; CDR3aa: CASSEDGGYTF; CDR3nt: TGTGCCAGCAGTGAGGACGGTGGCTACACCTTC
abundance: few; j_gene: TRBJ1-1; d_gene: NA; v_gene: TRBV6-2/TRBV6-3; CDR3aa: CASSYSAGRTEAFF; CDR3nt: TGTGCCAGCAGTTACTCGGCAGGGCGAACTGAAGCTTTCTTT
abundance: few; j_gene: TRBJ1-5; d_gene: NA; v_gene: TRBV30; CDR3aa: CAWSERVANQPQHF; CDR3nt: TGTGCCTGGAGTGAGAGGGTAGCAAATCAGCCCCAGCATTTT
abundance: few; j_gene: TRBJ2-1; d_gene: NA; v_gene: TRBV15; CDR3aa: CATSPWRGNEQFF; CDR3nt: TGTGCCACCAGCCCCTGGAGGGGCAATGAGCAGTTCTTC
abundance: many; j_gene: TRBJ1-4; d_gene: TRBD1; v_gene: TRBV6-5; CDR3aa: CASSYYRGRPEKLFF; CDR3nt: TGTGCCAGCAGTTACTACAGGGGGCGCCCGGAAAAACTGTTTTTT
abundance: few; j_gene: TRBJ2-3; d_gene: NA; v_gene: TRBV2; CDR3aa: CASSQASTGTQYF; CDR3nt: TGTGCCAGCAGTCAAGCCTCGACGGGGACGCAGTATTTT
abundance: NA; j_gene: TRBJ2-5; d_gene: TRBD2; v_gene: TRBV11-3; CDR3aa: CASSPGGVETQYF; CDR3nt: TGTGCCAGCAGCCCGGGGGGGGTCGAGACCCAGTACTTC
abundance: NA; j_gene: TRBJ2-7; d_gene: TRBD1; v_gene: TRBV9; CDR3aa: CASSVGLPGQSSYEQYF; CDR3nt: TGTGCCAGCAGCGTAGGCCTGCCGGGACAGAGCTCCTACGAGCAGTACTTC
abundance: NA; j_gene: TRBJ2-1; d_gene: NA; v_gene: TRBV7-9; CDR3aa: CASSLGDNEQFF; CDR3nt: TGTGCCAGCAGCTTAGGAGACAATGAGCAGTTCTTC
abundance: few; j_gene: TRBJ2-5; d_gene: NA; v_gene: TRBV5-1; CDR3aa: CASSLGLYQETQYF; CDR3nt: TGCGCCAGCAGCTTAGGACTGTACCAAGAGACCCAGTACTTC
abundance: few; j_gene: TRBJ1-6; d_gene: TRBD1; v_gene: TRBV4-3; CDR3aa: CASSQGQAPVSAPLHF; CDR3nt: TGCGCCAGCAGCCAGGGACAGGCCCCGGTTTCGGCACCCCTCCACTTT
abundance: many; j_gene: TRBJ2-3; d_gene: NA; v_gene: TRBV7-6; CDR3aa: CASSLARGTIGDTQYF; CDR3nt: TGTGCCAGCAGCTTAGCCCGCGGGACAATTGGAGATACGCAGTATTTT
abundance: NA; j_gene: TRBJ1-1; d_gene: NA; v_gene: TRBV7-6; CDR3aa: CASSSESGNTEAFF; CDR3nt: TGTGCCAGCAGCTCGGAATCAGGGAACACTGAAGCTTTCTTT